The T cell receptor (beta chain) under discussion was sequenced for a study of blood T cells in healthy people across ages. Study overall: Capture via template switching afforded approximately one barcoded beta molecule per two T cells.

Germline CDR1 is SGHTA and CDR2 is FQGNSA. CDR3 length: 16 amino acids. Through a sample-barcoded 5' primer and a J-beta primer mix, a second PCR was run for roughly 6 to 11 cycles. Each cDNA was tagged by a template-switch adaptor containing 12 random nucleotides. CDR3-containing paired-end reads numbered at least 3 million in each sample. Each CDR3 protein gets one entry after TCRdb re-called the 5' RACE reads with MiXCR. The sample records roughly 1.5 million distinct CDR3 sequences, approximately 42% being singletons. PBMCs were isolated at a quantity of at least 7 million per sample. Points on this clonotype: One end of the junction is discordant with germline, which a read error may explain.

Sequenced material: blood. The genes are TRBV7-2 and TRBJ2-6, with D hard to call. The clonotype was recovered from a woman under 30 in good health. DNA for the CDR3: TGTGCCAACAGCTTAGAATCCCGCTCTGGGGCCAACGTCCTGACTTTC. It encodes CANSLESRSGANVLTF.